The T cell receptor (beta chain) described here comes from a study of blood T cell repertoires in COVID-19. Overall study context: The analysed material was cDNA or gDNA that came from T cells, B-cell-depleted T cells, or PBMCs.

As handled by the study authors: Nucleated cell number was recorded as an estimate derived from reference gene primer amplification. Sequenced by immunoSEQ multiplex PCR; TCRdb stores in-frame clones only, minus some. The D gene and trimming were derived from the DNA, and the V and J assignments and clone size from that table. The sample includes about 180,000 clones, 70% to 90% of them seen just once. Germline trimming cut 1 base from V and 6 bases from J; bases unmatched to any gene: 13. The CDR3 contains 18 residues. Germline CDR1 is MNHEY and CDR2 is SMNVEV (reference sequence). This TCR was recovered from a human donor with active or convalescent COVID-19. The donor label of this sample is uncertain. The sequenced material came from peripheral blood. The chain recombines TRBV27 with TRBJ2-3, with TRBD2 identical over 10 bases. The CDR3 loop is CASSLFHSGGAFADTQYF. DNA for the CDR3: TGTGCCAGCAGTTTATTCCACAGCGGGGGGGCCTTCGCGGATACGCAGTATTTT.